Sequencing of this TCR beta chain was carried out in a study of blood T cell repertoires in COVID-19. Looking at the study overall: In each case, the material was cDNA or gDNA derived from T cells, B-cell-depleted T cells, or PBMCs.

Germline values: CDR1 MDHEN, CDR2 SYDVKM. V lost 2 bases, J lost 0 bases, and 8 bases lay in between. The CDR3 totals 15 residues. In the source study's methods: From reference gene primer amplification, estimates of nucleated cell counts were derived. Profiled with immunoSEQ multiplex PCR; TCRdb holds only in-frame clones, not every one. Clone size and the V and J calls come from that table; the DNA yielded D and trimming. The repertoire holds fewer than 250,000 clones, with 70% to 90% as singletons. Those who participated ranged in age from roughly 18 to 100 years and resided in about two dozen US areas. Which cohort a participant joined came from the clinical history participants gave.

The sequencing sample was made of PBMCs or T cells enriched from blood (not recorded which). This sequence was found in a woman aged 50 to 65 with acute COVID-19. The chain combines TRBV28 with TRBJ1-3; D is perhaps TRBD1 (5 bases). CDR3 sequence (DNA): TGTGCCAGCAGTTTAGGGGGGGGCTCTGGAAACACCATATATTTT. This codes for CASSLGGGSGNTIYF. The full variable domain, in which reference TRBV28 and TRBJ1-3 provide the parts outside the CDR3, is DVKVTQSSRYLVKRTGEKVFLECVQDMDHENMFWYRQDPGLGLRLIYFSYDVKMKEKGDIPEGYSVSREKKERFSLILESASTNQTSMYLCASSLGGGSGNTIYFGEGSWLTVV.